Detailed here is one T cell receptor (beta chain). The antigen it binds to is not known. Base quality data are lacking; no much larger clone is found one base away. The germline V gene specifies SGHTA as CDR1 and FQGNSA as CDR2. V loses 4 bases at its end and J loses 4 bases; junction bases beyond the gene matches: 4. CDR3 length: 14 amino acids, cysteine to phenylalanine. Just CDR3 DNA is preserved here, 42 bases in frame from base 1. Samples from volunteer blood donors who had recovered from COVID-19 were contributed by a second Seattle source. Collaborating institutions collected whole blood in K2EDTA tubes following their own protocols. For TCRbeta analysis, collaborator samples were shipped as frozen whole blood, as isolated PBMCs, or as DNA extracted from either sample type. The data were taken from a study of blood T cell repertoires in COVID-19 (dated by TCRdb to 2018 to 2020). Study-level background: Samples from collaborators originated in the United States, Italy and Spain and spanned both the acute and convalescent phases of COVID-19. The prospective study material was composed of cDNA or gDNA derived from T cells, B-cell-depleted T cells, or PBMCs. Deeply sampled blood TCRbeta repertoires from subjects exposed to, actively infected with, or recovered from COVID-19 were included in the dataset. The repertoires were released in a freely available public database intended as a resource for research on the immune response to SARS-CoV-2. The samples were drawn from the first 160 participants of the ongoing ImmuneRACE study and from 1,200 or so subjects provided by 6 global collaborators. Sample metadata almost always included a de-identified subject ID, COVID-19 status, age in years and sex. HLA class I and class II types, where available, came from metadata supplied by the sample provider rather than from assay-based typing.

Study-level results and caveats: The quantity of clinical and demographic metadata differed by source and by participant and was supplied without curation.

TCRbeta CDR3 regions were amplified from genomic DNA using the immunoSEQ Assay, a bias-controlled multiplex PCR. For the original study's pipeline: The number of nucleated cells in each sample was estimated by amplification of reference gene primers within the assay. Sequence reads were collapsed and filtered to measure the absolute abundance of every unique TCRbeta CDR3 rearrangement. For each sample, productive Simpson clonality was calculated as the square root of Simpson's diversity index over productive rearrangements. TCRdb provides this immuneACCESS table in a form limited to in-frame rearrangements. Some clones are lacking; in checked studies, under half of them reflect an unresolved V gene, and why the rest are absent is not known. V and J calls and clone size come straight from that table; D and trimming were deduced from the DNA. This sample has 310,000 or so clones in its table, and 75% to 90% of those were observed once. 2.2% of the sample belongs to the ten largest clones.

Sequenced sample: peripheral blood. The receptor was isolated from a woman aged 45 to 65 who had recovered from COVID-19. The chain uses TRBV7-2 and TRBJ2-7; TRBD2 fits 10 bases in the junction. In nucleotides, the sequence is TGTGCCAGCAGCTCGGGACTAGCGTTGTACGAGCAGTACTTC. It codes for CASSSGLALYEQYF.